What follows are 22 T cell receptor beta chains derived from one specimen sequenced in a study of T cell clones after liver transplantation. Profiled with immunoSEQ multiplex PCR; TCRdb holds only in-frame clones, not every one. The repertoire holds about 99,000 clones, with 84% as singletons. The material was CD4+ T cells from blood, obtained around 48 months after liver transplant. Receptor source: a human patient who received a liver transplant. Some T cells may be supplied by the graft donor.

CDR3 loop: CASRLIAAGHYNEQFF. CDR3 bases: TGTGCCAGCAGATTAATTGCCGCGGGGCACTACAATGAGCAGTTCTTC. This chain connects TRBV7-2 to TRBJ2-1, with D possibly matching TRBD2 (6 bases). Germline V gene sequence: CDR1 SGHTA, CDR2 FQGNSA. The CDR3 extends over 16 amino acids. V was cut by 6 bases and J by 3 bases, with 18 bases left in between. The whole variable domain, filled in from reference TRBV7-2 and TRBJ2-1, reads GAGVSQSPSNKVTEKGKDVELRCDPISGHTALYWYRQSLGQGLEFLIYFQGNSAPDKSGLPSDRFSAERTGGSVSTLTIQRTQQEDSAVYLCASRLIAAGHYNEQFFGPGTRLTVL.

In the case of this clone: Other DNA sequences in the same sample also yield this CDR3. The rearrangement uses TRBV18 and TRBJ2-7; TRBD2 agrees at 10 bases. Germline CDR1 and CDR2: KGHSH and LQKENI. V lost 3 bases to trimming and J lost 2 bases; unmatched junction nucleotides: 4. This CDR3 contains 15 residues. The CDR3 bases are TGTGCCAGCTCACCTCGAACTAGCGGGGCCTACGAGCAGTACTTC. Translated: CASSPRTSGAYEQYF.

The chain links TRBV6-1 to TRBJ2-7; D possibly corresponds to TRBD1 (6 bases). Trimming left V 6 bases short and J 2 bases short, with 14 bases between. CDR1 MNHNS and CDR2 SASEGT come from the germline V gene. This CDR3 has 14 residues. The CDR3 reads CASSAIGQTYEQYF. The CDR3 nucleotides are TGTGCCAGCAGCGCAATTGGACAGACCTACGAGCAGTACTTC.

The chain is built from TRBV6-1 and TRBJ2-1, with D hard to call. Germline lookup yields CDR1 MNHNS and CDR2 SASEGT. Deletions cut 8 bases from V and 8 bases from J, with 13 bases between. The CDR3 totals 12 residues. The DNA for the CDR3 is TGTGCCAGCCCCTCTGATTTCTATGAGCAGTTCTTC. Amino acids: CASPSDFYEQFF.

J is TRBJ1-2 and V is TRBV27; TRBD1 matches at 7 bases. The CDR3 consists of 13 residues. From germline, CDR1 is MNHEY and CDR2 SMNVEV (reference sequence). V lost 4 bases to trimming and J lost 7 bases; unmatched junction nucleotides: 6. The CDR3 DNA follows: TGTGCCAGCAGTTCCGACAGGGTTTTTGGCTACACCTTC. Its protein product is CASSSDRVFGYTF.

This chain connects TRBV7-2 to TRBJ1-3; no clear D gene. From germline, CDR1 is SGHTA and CDR2 FQGNSA. Trimming removed 3 bases at V and 0 bases at J, with 6 bases between. The CDR3 loop spans 14 amino acids. The CDR3 sequence: CASSFEFSGNTIYF. CDR3 nucleotide sequence: TGTGCCAGCAGCTTTGAATTCTCTGGAAACACCATATATTTT.

This sequence joins TRBV5-1 and TRBJ2-5; 7 bases agree with TRBD2. Germline V gene sequence: CDR1 SGHRS, CDR2 YFSETQ. V shed 0 bases and J 7 bases; nucleotides not matched to a gene: 12. This CDR3 comprises 16 residues. The DNA for the CDR3 is TGCGCCAGCAGCTTGGCCGGCGGACTAGATCGACGGACCCAGTACTTC. This gives the protein CASSLAGGLDRRTQYF. The variable domain in full, with the rest retrieved from reference TRBV5-1 and TRBJ2-5, is KAGVTQTPRYLIKTRGQQVTLSCSPISGHRSVSWYQQTPGQGLQFLFEYFSETQRNKGNFPGRFSGRQFSNSRSEMNVSTLELGDSALYLCASSLAGGLDRRTQYFGPGTRLLVL.

V and J are TRBV7-2 and TRBJ1-2; 10 bases are shared with TRBD1. J was trimmed by 2 bases and V by 5 bases; bases with no gene match: 5. This CDR3 region has 15 residues. Germline V lookup: CDR1 SGHTA, CDR2 FQGNSA. The CDR3 protein is CASSPAGQGNYGYTF. The CDR3 DNA is TGTGCCAGCAGCCCAGCGGGACAGGGGAACTATGGCTACACCTTC.

The genes are TRBV4-1 and TRBJ2-7; 7 bases fit TRBD2. Per germline, CDR1 MGHRA and CDR2 YSYEKL. The ends lost 1 base at V and 6 bases at J; junction bases unmatched: 6. This CDR3 is built from 14 residues. CDR3 coding DNA: TGCGCCAGCAGCCAAGTGGGAGGGAGGGGCGAGCAGTACTTC. This gives the protein CASSQVGGRGEQYF.

This clone was recorded a few times. The chain uses TRBV7-3 and TRBJ2-7; weak D call: TRBD2 (5 bases). This CDR3 contains 15 residues. The V gene's germline CDR1 is SGHTA and CDR2 FQGTGA. Trimming cost V 0 bases and J 2 bases, with 11 bases left between them. Written as DNA, the CDR3 is TGTGCCAGCAGCTTAACGTCGGGGAATACCTACGAGCAGTACTTC. Translated, it gives CASSLTSGNTYEQYF. The full variable domain, completed using reference TRBV7-3 and TRBJ2-7, is GAGVSQTPSNKVTEKGKYVELRCDPISGHTALYWYRQSLGQGPEFLIYFQGTGAADDSGLPNDRFFAVRPEGSVSTLKIQRTERGDSAVYLCASSLTSGNTYEQYFGPGTRLTVT.

This chain connects TRBV5-8 to TRBJ2-1; D gene uncertain. The CDR3 loop spans 16 amino acids. Deletions cut 0 bases from V and 7 bases from J, with 17 bases between. Germline V gene data show CDR1 as SGHTS and CDR2 as YDEGEE. This chain's CDR3 is CASSLVPLTLGNEQFF. The CDR3 DNA reads as TGTGCCAGCAGCTTGGTGCCGCTGACTTTGGGAAATGAGCAGTTCTTC.

The rearrangement links TRBV27 to TRBJ2-1, with 10 nucleotides matching TRBD2. Germline trimming cut 5 bases from V and 6 bases from J; bases unmatched to any gene: 7. CDR1 and CDR2 (germline): MNHEY, SMNVEV (reference sequence). The CDR3 has 15 amino acids. CDR3 loop: CASSPLAGVPNEQFF. The CDR3 nucleotides read TGTGCCAGCAGTCCCCTAGCGGGAGTACCCAATGAGCAGTTCTTC.

The J gene is TRBJ2-5, the V gene TRBV2, with 9 bases matching TRBD1. The germline V gene has CDR1 SNHLY and CDR2 FYNNEI. The trim removed 5 bases at V and 4 bases at J, leaving 8 bases unmatched. The CDR3 extends over 15 amino acids. The DNA for the CDR3 is TGTGCCAGCAGTCCTCCGGGACAGGGTGGAGAGACCCAGTACTTC. Translation gives CASSPPGQGGETQYF.

This clone came up once. V gene TRBV27 combines with J gene TRBJ2-2; D remains unclear. Germline V CDR1 and CDR2: MNHEY, SMNVEV (reference sequence). V was clipped by 3 bases and J by 0 bases, with 5 bases between them. The CDR3 totals 14 residues. CDR3 in DNA: TGTGCCAGCAGTTTCCGACCGAACACCGGGGAGCTGTTTTTT. Translating gives CASSFRPNTGELFF.

The rearrangement uses TRBV4-1 and TRBJ2-2, with a possible D match to TRBD2 (5 bases). V gave up 4 bases and J gave up 6 bases, with 9 bases separating them. The length of the CDR3 is 13 residues. Looked up from germline, CDR1 is MGHRA and CDR2 is YSYEKL. DNA of the CDR3: TGCGCCAGCAGCCGTGGGAGTTCCGGGGAGCTGTTTTTT. Translation gives CASSRGSSGELFF.

In this sample, this clone turned up once. The chain uses TRBV11-2 and TRBJ2-7; D is possibly TRBD2 (6 bases). This CDR3 comprises 16 residues. Germline V gives CDR1 SGHAT, CDR2 FQNNGV. The V end lost 0 bases, the J end lost 4 bases, and 16 bases lay between the germline ends. The CDR3 nucleotides are TGTGCCAGCAGCTTAGAATCTACCCGGAGGGGTTACGAGCAGTACTTC. Translation gives CASSLESTRRGYEQYF.

This clone was seen once. The CDR3: CASSLDRTEAFF. CDR3 nucleotides: TGCGCCAGCAGCTTGGACAGGACTGAAGCTTTCTTT. V usage is TRBV5-1 and J usage is TRBJ1-1, with D possibly matching TRBD1 (5 bases). CDR3 size: 12 residues. CDR1 and CDR2 from the germline V gene are SGHRS and YFSETQ. V was trimmed by 0 bases and J by 5 bases, leaving 5 bases between them.

This clone was counted a few times. This chain joins TRBV2 and TRBJ1-5; a possible D gene is TRBD1 (5 bases). V lost 2 bases and J 0 bases, leaving 11 bases between the germline ends. CDR1 and CDR2 (germline): SNHLY, FYNNEI. The length of the CDR3 is 16 residues. For the CDR3, the DNA is TGTGCCAGCAGTGAATCGGGACCCAATAGCAATCAGCCCCAGCATTTT. This sequence encodes CASSESGPNSNQPQHF.

The chain carries TRBV7-9 and TRBJ2-3, with 11 bases fitting TRBD2. Per germline, CDR1 SEHNR and CDR2 FQNEAQ (reference sequence). V lost 3 bases to trimming and J lost 6 bases; unmatched junction nucleotides: 5. This CDR3 spans 15 amino acids. The chain's CDR3 is CASSFLAGGFDTQYF. The CDR3 coding sequence is TGTGCCAGCAGCTTTTTAGCGGGGGGGTTCGATACGCAGTATTTT.

V usage is TRBV6-5 and J usage is TRBJ1-1, with 7 positions matching TRBD1. CDR1 is MNHEY and CDR2 is SVGAGI in the germline V gene. J was trimmed by 1 base and V by 8 bases; bases with no gene match: 7. The CDR3 length is 14 residues. The CDR3 region is CASLRGTANTEAFF. Here the CDR3 DNA reads TGTGCCAGCCTTAGGGGGACAGCGAACACTGAAGCTTTCTTT.

The rearrangement joins TRBV14 to TRBJ2-1; D possibly corresponds to TRBD1 (5 bases). This CDR3 contains 18 residues. Looked up from germline, CDR1 is SGHDN and CDR2 is FVKESK. Between the trimmed V and J ends, which lost 3 bases and 1 base, there was a span of 19 bases. The CDR3 here is CASSQGILRTRSYNEQFF. In DNA, the CDR3 is TGTGCCAGCAGCCAGGGGATTTTAAGGACACGATCCTACAATGAGCAGTTCTTC.

This clone was counted only a few times. V is TRBV21-1 and J is TRBJ2-7; TRBD1, the table's D call, was not compared with the DNA. TRBV21-1 is assigned pseudogene status. This CDR3 contains 12 residues. The CDR3 spells CASSNEGAEQYF. CDR3 nucleotides: TGTGCCAGCAGCAACGAAGGGGCCGAGCAGTACTTC.